The 7 T cell receptor beta chains listed next were all sequenced from one sample in a study of tumor-infiltrating lymphocytes in localized non-small cell lung cancer (dated by TCRdb to about 2021). Library creation used the immunoSEQ multiplex PCR assay. Here the immuneACCESS table is served through TCRdb, limited to in-frame sequences with V and J called. Missing clones are a known gap in these copies; in checked studies unresolved V genes cover under half, and the rest lacks a known reason. Here the sample has approximately 12,000 clones; approximately 65% occur a single time. The biggest ten clones account for approximately 11% of the sample. Sequencing was done on a sample of uninvolved lung tissue not adjacent to the tumor. Every receptor here comes from a human donor with non-small cell lung cancer.

The chain links TRBV9 to TRBJ2-1; TRBD2 aligns across 9 bases. This CDR3 is 19 amino acids long. V lost 4 bases, J lost 3 bases, and 17 bases stayed unmatched. In germline, CDR1 is SGDLS, CDR2 YYNGEE. This chain's CDR3 is CASSPSGGRGGQYYNEQFF. As DNA, the CDR3 is TGTGCCAGCAGCCCTTCAGGGGGGCGGGGGGGCCAATACTACAATGAGCAGTTCTTC.

This clone has just one count. The chain links TRBV15 to TRBJ2-7; 9 bases line up with TRBD2. This CDR3 spans 15 amino acids. Germline lookup yields CDR1 LNHNV and CDR2 YYDKDF (reference sequence). The ends lost 3 bases at V and 0 bases at J; junction bases unmatched: 3. The CDR3 bases are TGTGCCACCAGCAGGGATAGCGGGAGCTCCTACGAGCAGTACTTC. Amino acids: CATSRDSGSSYEQYF.

The sample holds one count of this clone. V is TRBV5-1 and J is TRBJ2-3; D possibly corresponds to TRBD2 (6 bases). This CDR3 is built from 14 residues. Trimming took 7 bases from V and 1 from J, leaving 13 bases between them. Germline assignment: CDR1 SGHRS and CDR2 YFSETQ. The CDR3 coding sequence is TGCGCCAGCGAGGCGGGGTCTGGCACAGATACGCAGTATTTT. It is translated as CASEAGSGTDTQYF.

The chain joins TRBV27 to TRBJ2-4, with 7 bases fitting TRBD1. This CDR3 has 16 residues. V lost 5 bases, J lost 1 base, and 8 bases stayed unmatched. CDR1 MNHEY and CDR2 SMNVEV come from the germline V gene (reference sequence). The CDR3 DNA sequence: TGTGCCAGCAGTCCCAACTCCAGGGGGGCCAAAAACATTCAGTACTTC. It translates to CASSPNSRGAKNIQYF.

The rearrangement joins TRBV7-8 to TRBJ1-1; possible D gene TRBD1, 5 bases. Germline CDR1 SGHVS, CDR2 FQNEAQ. This CDR3 region has 17 residues. The ends were cut back, 4 bases at V and 2 bases at J, with 20 bases in the middle. CDR3 loop: CASSWGRTWVRNTEAFF. The CDR3, as DNA: TGTGCCAGCAGCTGGGGCAGAACCTGGGTAAGAAACACTGAAGCTTTCTTT. The whole variable domain, filled in from reference TRBV7-8 and TRBJ1-1, reads GAGVSQSPRYKVAKRGQDVALRCDPISGHVSLFWYQQALGQGPEFLTYFQNEAQLDKSGLPSDRFFAERPEGSVSTLKIQRTQQEDSAVYLCASSWGRTWVRNTEAFFGQGTRLTVV.

In nucleotides, the CDR3 is TGTGCCAGCAGTGAAGGGACACGGACTAATGAAAAACTGTTTTTT. Translation gives CASSEGTRTNEKLFF. V and J are TRBV6-1 and TRBJ1-4; perhaps TRBD1 as D (5 bases). CDR3 size: 15 residues. V lost 1 base and J lost 2, with 8 bases in between. Germline V gene sequence: CDR1 MNHNS, CDR2 SASEGT.

The chain uses TRBV27 and TRBJ2-1; D gene unclear. The germline gives CDR1 MNHEY, CDR2 SMNVEV (reference sequence). V was trimmed by 6 bases and J by 5 bases, leaving 11 bases between them. This CDR3 is 13 amino acids long. CDR3 sequence (DNA): TGTGCCAGCAGGCCGGCGTCGCACAATGAGCAGTTCTTC. This codes for CASRPASHNEQFF.